The T cell receptor (beta chain) described here comes from a study of blood T cell repertoires in COVID-19. In the study overall: Sites in the United States, Italy and Spain provided acute and convalescent COVID-19 samples. PBMCs, B-cell-depleted T cells, or T cells were the source of the cDNA or gDNA that made up the material.

V shed 7 bases, J shed 4 bases, and the junction held 6 bases outside the gene matches. Germline V gene data show CDR1 as SNHLY and CDR2 as FYNNEI. The CDR3 spans 13 residues. As processed by the authors: Amplification with reference gene primers provided the estimates of nucleated cell counts. Produced via immunoSEQ multiplex PCR; TCRdb's table is partial and in-frame only. The V and J calls and the clone size are those of that table, but D and trimming were determined from the DNA. Of some 70,000 clones in the sample, roughly nine tenths were seen once. This chain links TRBV2 with TRBJ1-2, with TRBD1 identical over 7 bases. The clonotype originates from a man over 45 with acute or convalescent COVID-19. Input material: peripheral blood. CDR3 residues: CASMPGGFYGYTF. The CDR3 nucleotides read TGTGCCAGCATGCCAGGGGGTTTCTATGGCTACACCTTC.